Listed here is a single T cell receptor (beta chain). The data were taken from a study of T-cell reconstitution after alpha-beta-depleted transplantation in children. The TCRbeta library incorporated unique molecular identifiers. TCRdb re-derived calls from the PCR reads in MiXCR, one entry per CDR3 protein. The sample holds approximately 520,000 distinct CDR3 sequences, about 33% seen once. CDR1 and CDR2 from the germline V gene are SQVTM and ANQGSEA. Trimming left V 5 bases short and J 1 base short, with 8 bases between. The CDR3 runs to 12 residues. The TCR originated in a human donor who donated a stem cell graft to a child with aplastic anemia. This chain uses TRBV29-1 with TRBJ1-1; D gene uncertain. Sequenced material: PBMCs from the stem cell graft donor, taken from the stem cell graft. CDR3 nucleotides: TGCAGCGTTTTGCGGGAGAACACTGAAGCTTTCTTT. This sequence encodes CSVLRENTEAFF.